Below are 19 T cell receptor beta chains sequenced from a single sample in a study of T cell changes during pregnancy in multiple sclerosis. Repertoires were generated with immunoSEQ multiplex PCR, while TCRdb's copy carries only in-frame clones and drops some. The data contain over 35,000 clones, less than 95% of them singletons. The sequencing used CD8+ T cells from peripheral blood mononuclear cells, collected in the first trimester of pregnancy. Receptor source: a female donor with multiple sclerosis, enrolled in a pregnancy study.

This chain uses TRBV27 with TRBJ1-2, with D unresolved. Trimming pared 5 bases from V and 4 bases from J, leaving 11 bases between. Germline V lookup: CDR1 MNHEY, CDR2 SMNVEV (reference sequence). CDR3 length: 13 residues. CDR3 DNA sequence: TGTGCCAGCAGTCCCGTGGTCGGCTATGGCTACACCTTC. This gives the protein CASSPVVGYGYTF.

This chain's CDR3 is CASRRGLAGGPQSYNEQFF. CDR3 DNA: TGTGCCAGCAGGCGAGGACTAGCGGGGGGGCCACAGTCCTACAATGAGCAGTTCTTC. The chain combines TRBV5-4 with TRBJ2-1; 15 bases fit TRBD2. V dropped 5 bases and J dropped 1; count of bases not matched to a gene: 10. CDR1 SGHNT and CDR2 YYREEE come from the germline V gene (reference sequence). This CDR3 is built from 19 residues.

This clone has only a few counts. The chain is built from TRBV7-6 and TRBJ2-4, with D tentatively TRBD2 (7 bases). V gave up 8 bases and J gave up 9 bases, with 38 bases separating them. CDR3 size: 20 residues. The germline gives CDR1 SGHVS, CDR2 FNYEAQ. The CDR3 DNA is TGTGCCAGCTCTCTCGTCGGATCTGGCGGGGGCGTCCCTAGAGAAGTCATTCAGTACTTC. Amino acid sequence: CASSLVGSGGGVPREVIQYF.

The chain uses TRBV27 and TRBJ2-7, with 9 bases lining up with TRBD1. Unmatched junction bases numbered 7, after V lost 6 bases and J lost 4 bases. The CDR3 sequence is 14 residues long. Germline assignment: CDR1 MNHEY and CDR2 SMNVEV (reference sequence). The CDR3 coding sequence is TGTGCCAGCAGGCCGGGGACAGGGCCGTACGAGCAGTACTTC. It translates to CASRPGTGPYEQYF.

This clone was observed a single time. V gene TRBV21-1 combines with J gene TRBJ1-5; the D call of TRBD1 is as the table states it, not checked on the DNA. TRBV21-1 is designated a pseudogene. The CDR3 has 15 residues. CDR3 bases: TGTGCCAGCAGCAAAGGGACAAAAGGCAATCAGCCCCAGCATTTT. Residues: CASSKGTKGNQPQHF.

The chain links TRBV11-3 to TRBJ2-7; maybe TRBD1 (5 bases). The germline V gene encodes CDR1 SGHNT and CDR2 YENEEA. This CDR3 spans 13 amino acids. V was clipped by 5 bases and J by 2 bases, with 10 bases between them. CDR3 bases: TGTGCCAGCAGCCAGCAGGGCCCCTACGAGCAGTACTTC. Its protein product is CASSQQGPYEQYF.

The CDR3 DNA sequence: TGTGCCAGCAGCCTGGCCCGACAGGTTACTGGCTACACCTTC. Residues: CASSLARQVTGYTF. The chain has TRBV27 and TRBJ1-2; perhaps TRBD1 as D (6 bases). The CDR3 is made up of 14 amino acids. V lost 6 bases and J lost 7, with 18 bases in between. The germline V gene has CDR1 MNHEY and CDR2 SMNVEV (reference sequence).

The V and J genes are TRBV6-5 and TRBJ2-1; 8 bases fit TRBD2. After removal of 6 bases from V and 7 bases from J, the junction contained 8 bases not matched to a gene. Germline-derived CDR1 and CDR2 are MNHEY and SVGAGI. The CDR3 length is 14 residues. DNA for the CDR3: TGTGCCAGCAGATATGGACTAGCAGGGAATGAGCAGTTCTTC. The encoded protein is CASRYGLAGNEQFF.

V usage is TRBV5-5 and J usage is TRBJ2-2; 8 positions match TRBD1. The CDR3 runs 19 residues. Germline assignment: CDR1 SGHKS and CDR2 YYEKEE (reference sequence). The trim removed 4 bases at V and 1 base at J, leaving 15 bases unmatched. The CDR3, as DNA: TGTGCCAGCAGCACCCCCCATGACGGACAGGGCATGAACACCGGGGAGCTGTTTTTT. Its translation is CASSTPHDGQGMNTGELFF.

The chain has TRBV12-5 and TRBJ1-2; a weak D match, TRBD1 (5 bases). Per the germline V gene, CDR1 is LGHNT and CDR2 is FRNRAP. The germline V and J ends were trimmed by 6 bases and 5 bases, with 22 bases remaining between them. The CDR3 consists of 16 residues. CDR3 sequence (DNA): TGTGCTAGTGGACCAGGGATCTCTAAAGACAAATATGGCTACACCTTC. The encoded protein is CASGPGISKDKYGYTF.

The chain couples TRBV7-9 to TRBJ2-1, with 7 bases matching TRBD2. Trimming removed 1 base from V and 0 bases from J; junction bases left unmatched: 6. The CDR3 loop spans 17 amino acids. Germline CDR1 reads SEHNR; CDR2 reads FQNEAQ (reference sequence). This CDR3 reads CASSLVPGGSSYNEQFF. The CDR3 DNA sequence: TGTGCCAGCAGCTTAGTCCCTGGCGGGAGCTCCTACAATGAGCAGTTCTTC. Filled out from reference TRBV7-9 and TRBJ2-1, the complete variable domain reads DTGVSQNPRHKITKRGQNVTFRCDPISEHNRLYWYRQTLGQGPEFLTYFQNEAQLEKSRLLSDRFSAERPKGSFSTLEIQRTEQGDSAMYLCASSLVPGGSSYNEQFFGPGTRLTVL.

Notes on this clone: At one of its ends the junction is not consistent with the germline gene, which may arise from a read error. This sequence joins TRBV7-9 and TRBJ2-3, with 9 bases fitting TRBD2. Germline V gene data show CDR1 as SEHNR and CDR2 as FQNEAQ (reference sequence). The CDR3 has 13 amino acids. CDR3 DNA: TGTGCCAGCAGCCTAGCGGGGCCAGATACGCAGTATTTT. Protein product: CASSLAGPDTQYF.

The gene calls are TRBV7-9 and TRBJ2-7, with TRBD2 matching 7 bases. The V gene end was trimmed by 4 bases and the J gene end by 0 bases; junction bases not matched to a gene: 6. Per germline, CDR1 SEHNR and CDR2 FQNEAQ (reference sequence). The CDR3 contains 15 residues. Here the CDR3 DNA reads TGTGCCAGCAGCTCCCACGGGAGGCCCTCCTACGAGCAGTACTTC. Translation: CASSSHGRPSYEQYF.

This chain uses TRBV7-3 with TRBJ2-3; 10 bases map to TRBD1. From germline, CDR1 is SGHTA and CDR2 FQGTGA. This CDR3 is 15 amino acids long. J lost 4 bases, V lost 2 bases, and 3 bases had no gene match. The CDR3 spells CASSLVGQGPDTQYF. The CDR3 DNA sequence: TGTGCCAGCAGCTTAGTGGGACAGGGGCCAGATACGCAGTATTTT.

The chain combines TRBV29-1 with TRBJ2-7, with 12 bases that match TRBD2. CDR3 length equals 17 residues. The trim removed 6 bases at V and 5 bases at J, leaving 17 bases unmatched. Germline CDR1 is SQVTM and CDR2 is ANQGSEA. The CDR3 coding sequence is TGCAGCGTAAAAAAAGAACCGGGACTAGCGGGTAGCGACGAGCAGTACTTC. This sequence encodes CSVKKEPGLAGSDEQYF.

The rearrangement links TRBV2 to TRBJ2-3, with D possibly TRBD2 on 5 matching bases. The CDR3 has 14 residues. The V end was cut by 9 bases, the J end by 7 bases, with 20 bases between. Germline V gene lookup returns CDR1 SNHLY and CDR2 FYNNEI. DNA for the CDR3: TGTGCCAGTGGTCCCACTAGACCTTCCAATACGCAGTATTTT. Residues: CASGPTRPSNTQYF. Filled out from reference TRBV2 and TRBJ2-3, the complete variable domain reads EPEVTQTPSHQVTQMGQEVILRCVPISNHLYFYWYRQILGQKVEFLVSFYNNEISEKSEIFDDQFSVERPDGSNFTLKIRSTKLEDSAMYFCASGPTRPSNTQYFGPGTRLTVL.

This clone was observed at least ten times. The rearrangement uses TRBV4-3 and TRBJ2-5; D possibly corresponds to TRBD1 (5 bases). In germline, CDR1 is LGHNA, CDR2 YSLEER. CDR3 size: 16 residues. V was cut by 4 bases and J by 4 bases, with 19 bases left in between. Here the CDR3 reads CASSPQTNVGRETQYF. CDR3 DNA sequence: TGCGCCAGCAGCCCCCAGACGAACGTGGGGCGAGAGACCCAGTACTTC.

This chain links TRBV6-5 with TRBJ1-5, with a tentative D call TRBD1 (6 bases). The CDR3 spans 16 residues. V lost 2 bases and J 5 bases, leaving 16 bases between the germline ends. Germline V CDR1 and CDR2: MNHEY, SVGAGI. The CDR3 protein is CASSYRLGATDQPQHF. DNA of the CDR3: TGTGCCAGCAGTTACCGGTTGGGGGCAACTGATCAGCCCCAGCATTTT.

J is TRBJ2-1 and V is TRBV5-4, with D possibly TRBD2 on 5 matching bases. Germline V gene data show CDR1 as SGHNT and CDR2 as YYREEE (reference sequence). Trimming stripped 3 bases from V and 5 bases from J, with 15 bases between. This CDR3 spans 15 amino acids. CDR3 nucleotide sequence: TGTGCCAGCAGCTCCCCGGACTGGAGAGACAATGAGCAGTTCTTC. Translating it yields CASSSPDWRDNEQFF.